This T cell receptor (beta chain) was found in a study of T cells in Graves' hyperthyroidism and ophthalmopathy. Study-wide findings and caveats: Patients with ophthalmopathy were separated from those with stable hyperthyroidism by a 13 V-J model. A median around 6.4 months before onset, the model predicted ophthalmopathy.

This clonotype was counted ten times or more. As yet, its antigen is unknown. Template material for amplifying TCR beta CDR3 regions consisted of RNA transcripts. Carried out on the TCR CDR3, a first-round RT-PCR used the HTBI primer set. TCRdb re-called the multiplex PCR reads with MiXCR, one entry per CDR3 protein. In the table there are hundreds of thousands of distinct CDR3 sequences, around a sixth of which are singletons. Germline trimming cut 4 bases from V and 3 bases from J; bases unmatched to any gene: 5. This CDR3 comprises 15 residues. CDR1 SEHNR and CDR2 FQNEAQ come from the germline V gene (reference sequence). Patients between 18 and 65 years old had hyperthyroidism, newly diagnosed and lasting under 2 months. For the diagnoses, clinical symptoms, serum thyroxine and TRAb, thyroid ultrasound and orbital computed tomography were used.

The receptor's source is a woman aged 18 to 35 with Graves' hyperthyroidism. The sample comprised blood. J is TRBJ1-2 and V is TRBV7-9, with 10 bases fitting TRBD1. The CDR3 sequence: CASSSTGTGDYGYTF. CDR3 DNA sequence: TGTGCCAGCAGCTCTACCGGGACAGGGGACTATGGCTACACCTTC.